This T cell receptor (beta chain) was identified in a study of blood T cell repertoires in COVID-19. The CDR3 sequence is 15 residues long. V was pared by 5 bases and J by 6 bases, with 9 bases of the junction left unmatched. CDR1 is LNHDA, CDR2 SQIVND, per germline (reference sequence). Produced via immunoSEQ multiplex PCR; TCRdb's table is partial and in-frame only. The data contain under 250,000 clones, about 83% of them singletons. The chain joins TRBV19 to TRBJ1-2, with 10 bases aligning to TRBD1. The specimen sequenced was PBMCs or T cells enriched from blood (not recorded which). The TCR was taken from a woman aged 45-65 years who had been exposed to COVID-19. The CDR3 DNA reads TGTGCCAGTAGTCCCCGAGGGACAGGGGATCATGGCTACACCTTC. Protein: CASSPRGTGDHGYTF.